This entry describes one T cell receptor (beta chain). Its specificity is unknown. The record originates from a study of shared clonotypes between healthy human individuals. V trimming: 7 bases; J trimming: 7 bases; junction bases outside the gene matches: 4. Germline CDR1 is SNHLY and CDR2 is FYNNEI. This CDR3 spans 14 amino acids. The table came from immunoSEQ multiplex PCR; TCRdb's copy has only in-frame clones and leaves some out. This table has 550,000 to 850,000 clones, approximately 77% appearing once. The study, taken as a whole, reports: In this cohort, only blood was sampled, and tissue repertoires likely differ.

The source material was memory CD4+ T cells sorted from blood. Subset here: CD45RA-negative fraction. This sequence was found in a woman aged 30 to 39 in good health. The genes are TRBV2 and TRBJ2-1; 13 bases agree with TRBD2. The CDR3 nucleotides are TGTGCCAGCAAGGGGACTAGCGGGGTAAATGAGCAGTTCTTC. It specifies CASKGTSGVNEQFF.